The 26 T cell receptor beta chains presented below share a single source sample, sequenced in a study of long-term antiretroviral therapy in people with HIV. With survey level as its setting, the immunoSEQ assay was v3.0. Repertoires were generated with immunoSEQ multiplex PCR, while TCRdb's copy carries only in-frame clones and drops some. The top ten clones hold 4% to 6% of a sample with 20,000 to 25,000 clones, approximately 84% of them seen once. Material: unsorted PBMCs, obtained 0.5 years after starting antiretroviral therapy. The receptors originated from a man aged 18 to 30 with HIV.

This clone is termed medium-sized (0.01 to 0.1%). The chain has TRBV9 and TRBJ2-7; D perhaps matches TRBD1 (5 bases). The CDR3 loop spans 13 amino acids. The germline V and J ends were trimmed by 1 base and 5 bases, with 10 bases remaining between them. Looked up from germline, CDR1 is SGDLS and CDR2 is YYNGEE. The DNA for the CDR3 is TGTGCCAGCAGCGTATTCGTCAGGGACGAGCAGTACTTC. Translation: CASSVFVRDEQYF.

This chain links TRBV27 with TRBJ2-7, with D uncertain. V was clipped by 4 bases and J by 2 bases, with 21 bases between them. The CDR3 is 17 residues long. Per the germline V gene, CDR1 is MNHEY and CDR2 is SMNVEV (reference sequence). The CDR3 sequence: CASSSIPGDLLTYEQYF. The CDR3 DNA is TGTGCCAGCAGTTCCATCCCAGGAGACCTTCTCACCTACGAGCAGTACTTC.

This chain links TRBV15 with TRBJ1-6; D is unclear. CDR3 size: 15 residues. The V and J ends lost 0 bases and 7 bases respectively, with 10 bases between them. Germline-derived CDR1 and CDR2 are LNHNV and YYDKDF (reference sequence). The CDR3 DNA sequence: TGTGCCACCAGCAGAGATGTCTCGGGGAATTCACCCCTCCACTTT. It specifies CATSRDVSGNSPLHF.

The chain couples TRBV5-6 to TRBJ2-3; the match to TRBD2 covers 8 bases. The germline V gene has CDR1 SGHDT and CDR2 YYEEEE. The junction had 11 bases not matched to a gene; V was cut back by 3 bases and J by 5 bases. The length of the CDR3 is 16 residues. The chain's CDR3 is CASSWVPGRGGDTQYF. In DNA form, the CDR3 reads TGTGCCAGCAGCTGGGTTCCGGGACGGGGGGGAGATACGCAGTATTTT.

The CDR3 protein is CASTDSVLAVYNEQFF. The CDR3 region has the DNA TGTGCCAGCACCGATAGCGTCCTAGCAGTCTACAATGAGCAGTTCTTC. The chain is built from TRBV7-9 and TRBJ2-1, with a tentative D call TRBD2 (5 bases). CDR3 length: 16 amino acids. Germline V gene data show CDR1 as SEHNR and CDR2 as FQNEAQ (reference sequence). The V end lost 7 bases, the J end lost 3 bases, and 19 bases lay between the germline ends.

V usage is TRBV19 and J usage is TRBJ1-1; D unclear. The length of the CDR3 is 16 residues. Between the trimmed V and J ends, which lost 3 bases and 6 bases, there was a span of 20 bases. The germline V gene has CDR1 LNHDA and CDR2 SQIVND (reference sequence). DNA for the CDR3: TGTGCCAGTAGTATTCAAGCGAGGTTAATCCCCCCTGAAGCTTTCTTT. Translating it yields CASSIQARLIPPEAFF.

This clone appeared a few times. This chain uses TRBV2 with TRBJ1-1, with no clear D. The CDR3 has 12 residues. Trimming removed 3 bases at V and 7 bases at J, with 9 bases between. The germline CDR1 and CDR2 sequences are SNHLY and FYNNEI. CDR3 region: CASSERADEAFF. For the CDR3, the DNA is TGTGCCAGCAGTGAGAGGGCAGATGAAGCTTTCTTT.

The chain combines TRBV10-3 with TRBJ1-5, with D tentatively TRBD1 (5 bases). From germline, CDR1 is ENHRY and CDR2 SYGVKD. The CDR3 spans 15 residues. Trimming stripped 4 bases from V and 4 bases from J, with 14 bases between. CDR3 bases: TGTGCCATCAGTGTCTCCCGAGGGGAAAATCAGCCCCAGCATTTT. Amino acid sequence: CAISVSRGENQPQHF.

This chain joins TRBV27 and TRBJ2-4, with D possibly TRBD1 on 6 matching bases. The germline CDR1 and CDR2 sequences are MNHEY and SMNVEV (reference sequence). This CDR3 has 14 amino acids. V lost 5 bases, J lost 8 bases, and 16 bases lay in between. As DNA, the CDR3 is TGTGCCAGCAGTACCCCCAGACAGGTGGACATTCAGTACTTC. As protein: CASSTPRQVDIQYF.

The chain employs TRBV5-4 and TRBJ2-1; a possible D gene is TRBD2 (6 bases). The V and J ends lost 4 bases and 5 bases respectively, with 19 bases between them. This CDR3 comprises 16 residues. CDR1 and CDR2 from the germline V gene are SGHNT and YYREEE (reference sequence). CDR3 coding DNA: TGTGCCAGCAGCAACAAACCCGGGACTCGGGACAATGAGCAGTTCTTC. This translates into CASSNKPGTRDNEQFF.

The rearrangement uses TRBV5-4 and TRBJ2-1; D possibly uses TRBD1 or TRBD2 (6 bases each). The V end was cut by 0 bases, the J end by 8 bases, with 18 bases between. The CDR3 spans 16 residues. CDR1 is SGHNT and CDR2 is YYREEE in the germline V gene (reference sequence). CDR3 sequence reads: CASSLAGGGSIHEQFF. CDR3 in DNA: TGTGCCAGCAGCTTGGCCGGAGGGGGTTCGATCCATGAGCAGTTCTTC.

The gene calls are TRBV7-9 and TRBJ2-3, with no clear D. Trimming pared 5 bases from V and 1 base from J, leaving 10 bases between. This CDR3 comprises 14 residues. From germline, CDR1 is SEHNR and CDR2 FQNEAQ (reference sequence). The CDR3 DNA is TGTGCCAGCAGCGAAACAGACCGCACAGATACGCAGTATTTT. Translated: CASSETDRTDTQYF.

The chain employs TRBV2 and TRBJ2-7, with D hard to call. The V and J ends lost 0 bases and 3 bases respectively, with 12 bases between them. The CDR3 spans 15 residues. In germline, CDR1 is SNHLY, CDR2 FYNNEI. The CDR3 spells CASSEALVKGYEQYF. The CDR3 DNA follows: TGTGCCAGCAGTGAAGCGCTTGTAAAGGGCTACGAGCAGTACTTC. Full variable domain (rest looked up from reference TRBV2 and TRBJ2-7): EPEVTQTPSHQVTQMGQEVILRCVPISNHLYFYWYRQILGQKVEFLVSFYNNEISEKSEIFDDQFSVERPDGSNFTLKIRSTKLEDSAMYFCASSEALVKGYEQYFGPGTRLTVT.

V is TRBV4-1 and J is TRBJ1-1, with a weak D call TRBD1 (6 bases). Germline loops: CDR1 MGHRA, CDR2 YSYEKL. CDR3 length: 16 residues. V lost 4 bases and J 3 bases, leaving 18 bases between the germline ends. In nucleotides, the CDR3 is TGCGCCAGCAGCCGTGAGGAAGCCAGGGGTGACACTGAAGCTTTCTTT. It codes for CASSREEARGDTEAFF.

V is TRBV18 and J is TRBJ2-3, with 12 bases identical to TRBD2. Unmatched junction bases numbered 10, after V lost 2 bases and J lost 4 bases. This CDR3 has 18 residues. From germline, CDR1 is KGHSH and CDR2 LQKENI. CDR3 in amino acids: CASSPMWLAGGPADTQYF. In nucleotides, the CDR3 is TGTGCCAGCTCACCAATGTGGCTAGCGGGGGGGCCGGCAGATACGCAGTATTTT. Using reference TRBV18 and TRBJ2-3 for the parts outside the CDR3, the full variable domain is NAGVMQNPRHLVRRRGQEARLRCSPMKGHSHVYWYRQLPEEGLKFMVYLQKENIIDESGMPKERFSAEFPKEGPSILRIQQVVRGDSAAYFCASSPMWLAGGPADTQYFGPGTRLTVL.

This rearrangement joins TRBV30 to TRBJ1-2, with D possibly TRBD1 on 5 matching bases. Germline V CDR1 and CDR2: GTSNPN, SVGIG (reference sequence). V gave up 3 bases and J gave up 4 bases, with 18 bases separating them. There are 15 residues in the CDR3. The CDR3 nucleotides are TGTGCCTGGAGCCCCGGGAGCGGGGGAGGCTATGGCTACACCTTC. It encodes CAWSPGSGGGYGYTF.

This clone is medium-sized within its sample. The gene calls are TRBV6-4 and TRBJ2-2, with TRBD2 matching 8 bases. V lost 3 bases and J lost 4; bases outside the gene matches: 4. This CDR3 is 15 amino acids long. CDR1 and CDR2 (germline): MRHNA, SNTAGT. In nucleotides, the CDR3 is TGTGCCAGCAGTGAAATGAGCGGGAGCACCGGGGAGCTGTTTTTT. Its translation is CASSEMSGSTGELFF.

This clone has only a few counts. The chain combines TRBV6-6 with TRBJ1-1; TRBD1 aligns across 8 bases. This CDR3 contains 15 residues. V dropped 0 bases and J dropped 2; count of bases not matched to a gene: 2. Germline lookup yields CDR1 MNHNY and CDR2 SVGAGI (reference sequence). CDR3 loop: CASSYSRGRNTEAFF. CDR3 sequence (DNA): TGTGCCAGCAGTTACTCCAGGGGGCGAAACACTGAAGCTTTCTTT.

The chain couples TRBV7-2 to TRBJ1-4; D uncertain. The V gene's germline CDR1 is SGHTA and CDR2 FQGNSA. The length of the CDR3 is 14 residues. Trimming took 5 bases from V and 7 from J, leaving 14 bases between them. The CDR3 nucleotides read TGTGCCAGCAGCCATACTATAGGCTTTGAAAAACTGTTTTTT. It translates to CASSHTIGFEKLFF.

The chain couples TRBV7-9 to TRBJ1-1, with D possibly being TRBD1 (5 bases). The ends were cut back, 5 bases at V and 4 bases at J, with 17 bases in the middle. The CDR3 extends over 15 amino acids. The germline V gene encodes CDR1 SEHNR and CDR2 FQNEAQ (reference sequence). CDR3 in amino acids: CASSTSRPGTTEAFF. The DNA of the CDR3 is TGTGCCAGCAGCACCTCTCGTCCGGGGACCACTGAAGCTTTCTTT.

The V gene is TRBV2, the J gene TRBJ1-1, with D possibly being TRBD1 (5 bases). CDR3 size: 12 residues. Germline V gene data show CDR1 as SNHLY and CDR2 as FYNNEI. V was shortened by 7 bases and J by 8 bases, with 14 bases between the two germline ends. CDR3 sequence (DNA): TGTGCCAGCACTAAAGACAGAGCAGAAGCTTTCTTT. Protein sequence: CASTKDRAEAFF.

This chain uses TRBV2 with TRBJ2-3; perhaps D is TRBD1 or TRBD2 (6 bases each). The V and J ends lost 3 bases and 1 base respectively, with 20 bases between them. Germline CDR1 is SNHLY and CDR2 is FYNNEI. CDR3 size: 18 residues. CDR3 bases: TGTGCCAGCAGTGATTTAGCGGTCGGGGGCTGGGGCACAGATACGCAGTATTTT. This sequence encodes CASSDLAVGGWGTDTQYF.

The chain has TRBV7-2 and TRBJ2-1; the D call may be TRBD1 or TRBD2 (5 bases each). The CDR3 spans 15 residues. The germline V and J ends were trimmed by 5 bases and 0 bases, with 11 bases remaining between them. Germline V CDR1 and CDR2: SGHTA, FQGNSA. CDR3 sequence reads: CASSIGTLSYNEQFF. The CDR3 DNA reads TGTGCCAGCAGCATCGGGACGCTCTCCTACAATGAGCAGTTCTTC.

The gene calls are TRBV2 and TRBJ2-4; D uncertain. The CDR3 spans 14 residues. V lost 5 bases and J 13 bases, leaving 21 bases between the germline ends. The germline V gene has CDR1 SNHLY and CDR2 FYNNEI. The CDR3 sequence: CASSQGRPLETQYF. The CDR3 bases are TGTGCCAGCAGTCAAGGCAGGCCCCTTGAGACGCAGTACTTC. Using reference TRBV2 and TRBJ2-4 for the parts outside the CDR3, the full variable domain is EPEVTQTPSHQVTQMGQEVILRCVPISNHLYFYWYRQILGQKVEFLVSFYNNEISEKSEIFDDQFSVERPDGSNFTLKIRSTKLEDSAMYFCASSQGRPLETQYFGAGTRLSVL.

The gene calls are TRBV19 and TRBJ2-2; D remains unclear. CDR3 length: 15 residues. The V end lost 2 bases, the J end lost 0 bases, and 7 bases lay between the germline ends. Germline values: CDR1 LNHDA, CDR2 SQIVND (reference sequence). DNA for the CDR3: TGTGCCAGTAGTATACGCCACGCGAACACCGGGGAGCTGTTTTTT. This translates into CASSIRHANTGELFF. Full variable domain (outside the CDR3, taken from reference TRBV19 and TRBJ2-2): DGGITQSPKYLFRKEGQNVTLSCEQNLNHDAMYWYRQDPGQGLRLIYYSQIVNDFQKGDIAEGYSVSREKKESFPLTVTSAQKNPTAFYLCASSIRHANTGELFFGEGSRLTVL.

Here the CDR3 DNA reads TGTGCCAGCTACAGGGGAGCTAATGAAAAACTGTTTTTT. This translates into CASYRGANEKLFF. The V and J genes are TRBV2 and TRBJ1-4; 7 bases fit TRBD1. Germline values: CDR1 SNHLY, CDR2 FYNNEI. The CDR3 spans 13 residues. V lost 8 bases and J lost 3; bases outside the gene matches: 3.